The 23 T cell receptor beta chains presented below share a single source sample, sequenced in a study of molecular identifiers for immune sequencing clone quantification. TCRdb processed the PCR reads anew with MiXCR; each CDR3 protein has one entry. The sample shows about half a million distinct CDR3 sequences, about 26% of them seen only once. The sequenced sample was naive CD8+ T cells from blood, with Jurkat cell RNA spiked in. Subset given: FACS-sorted CD8+CD4-CCR7+CD45RA+ naive T cells. The source is a human donor in good health. Some libraries in this study had Jurkat cell RNA spiked in.

A note on this clonotype: It is likely a read error, because the conserved phenylalanine at the end of the CDR3 is missing. The chain links TRBV28 to TRBJ2-2; tentative D call: TRBD1 (5 bases). The V and J ends lost 6 bases and 6 bases respectively, with 5 bases between them. Per the germline V gene, CDR1 is MDHEN and CDR2 is SYDVKM. The CDR3 loop spans 11 amino acids. In DNA form, the CDR3 reads TGTGCCAGCAGAGGGGCCGGGGAGCTGTTTTTA. Translated, it gives CASRGAGELFL.

The chain combines TRBV13 with TRBJ1-1, with TRBD1 as a possible D gene (6 bases). V lost 4 bases and J 1 base, leaving 13 bases between the germline ends. Germline values: CDR1 PRHDT, CDR2 FYEKMQ (reference sequence). The CDR3 is made up of 15 amino acids. As DNA, the CDR3 is TGTGCCAGCAGCTCGAGGACAGATAGGAACACTGAAGCTTTCTTT. Encoded protein: CASSSRTDRNTEAFF. The entire variable domain, with the rest obtained from reference TRBV13 and TRBJ1-1, is as follows: AAGVIQSPRHLIKEKRETATLKCYPIPRHDTVYWYQQGPGQDPQFLISFYEKMQSDKGSIPDRFSAQQFSDYHSELNMSSLELGDSALYFCASSSRTDRNTEAFFGQGTRLTVV.

On this clonotype: This may be a read error: a much more frequent sequence differs by one nucleotide. CDR3 sequence: CASSGNRELNYGYTF. The CDR3 nucleotides read TGTGCCAGCAGCGGTAACAGGGAGTTGAACTATGGCTACACCTTC. This chain connects TRBV2 to TRBJ1-2; D is perhaps TRBD1 (6 bases). The CDR3 consists of 15 residues. Germline CDR1 reads SNHLY; CDR2 reads FYNNEI. V was cut by 6 bases and J by 2 bases, with 16 bases left in between.

This clonotype was picked up one time. A single base separates this from a much larger clone, so it may be a read error. The chain has TRBV5-3 and TRBJ2-7; TRBD2 aligns across 7 bases. TRBV5-3 belongs to the ORF category, with a function that is uncertain. V shed 8 bases, J shed 6 bases, and the junction held 20 bases outside the gene matches. The CDR3 runs 16 residues. The chain's CDR3 is CASSKRGPLTACEQYF. The DNA for the CDR3 is TGTGCCAGCAGCAAGCGGGGACCGCTCACAGCCTGCGAGCAGTACTTC.

This clonotype has just one count. A read error may produce the germline difference seen at one junction end. The chain recombines TRBV4-1 with TRBJ1-1; D perhaps matches TRBD1 (6 bases). This CDR3 is 14 amino acids long. The germline CDR1 and CDR2 sequences are MGHRA and YSYEKL. In nucleotides, the CDR3 is TGCGCCGGCAGCCGCCCGGGGGGCGACACTGAAGCTTTCTTT. It translates to CAGSRPGGDTEAFF.

This clonotype occurred a few times. This chain joins TRBV4-1 and TRBJ2-2; D is undetermined. Per germline, CDR1 MGHRA and CDR2 YSYEKL. Trimming took off 0 bases at V and 3 bases at J, with 11 bases between the two ends. This CDR3 region has 16 residues. CDR3 in DNA: TGCGCCAGCAGCCAAGAAACTGCGGCTTACACCGGGGAGCTGTTTTTT. This encodes CASSQETAAYTGELFF.

This clonotype has at least ten counts. The chain couples TRBV6-5 to TRBJ1-1; TRBD1 is a possible D gene (6 bases). CDR1 is MNHEY and CDR2 is SVGAGI in the germline V gene. Deletions cut 2 bases from V and 1 base from J, with 17 bases between. The CDR3 consists of 17 residues. The DNA of the CDR3 is TGTGCCAGCAGTTACCAGATAGGCAGGGGCCCGAACACTGAAGCTTTCTTT. Protein product: CASSYQIGRGPNTEAFF.

The V call is TRBV27, the J call TRBJ2-3; 8 bases are a match to TRBD1. This CDR3 is 14 amino acids long. Losses at the gene ends were 6 bases for V and 4 bases for J; bases not matched to a gene: 6. CDR1 and CDR2 from the germline V gene are MNHEY and SMNVEV (reference sequence). CDR3 nucleotide sequence: TGTGCCAGCAGCCCCAGGGGGCCGTCAGATACGCAGTATTTT. Amino acid sequence: CASSPRGPSDTQYF.

This clonotype was observed at least ten times. The V gene is TRBV11-2, the J gene TRBJ2-3; 14 bases are a match to TRBD2. This CDR3 is 17 amino acids long. CDR1 is SGHAT, CDR2 FQNNGV, per germline. Trimming cost V 5 bases and J 4 bases; bases outside gene matches: 8. The CDR3 sequence: CASSLGLAGAFSDTQYF. In DNA, the CDR3 is TGTGCCAGCAGCCTGGGACTAGCGGGAGCATTTTCAGATACGCAGTATTTT.

The chain is built from TRBV4-3 and TRBJ2-7; 8 bases agree with TRBD2. The CDR3 runs to 15 residues. V gave up 0 bases and J gave up 4 bases; unmatched junction bases: 5. Per the germline V gene, CDR1 is LGHNA and CDR2 is YSLEER. The CDR3 DNA is TGCGCCAGCAGCCAAGAACGGGGGGGCGGGTACGAGCAGTACTTC. The encoded protein is CASSQERGGGYEQYF.

This clonotype was detected a few times. CDR3 in amino acids: CASSPRSLETQYF. The CDR3 DNA reads as TGTGCCAGCAGCCCCCGGAGCCTAGAGACCCAGTACTTC. The chain carries TRBV6-2 or TRBV6-3 and TRBJ2-5, with D unclear. Germline V gene lookup returns CDR1 MNHEY and CDR2 SVGEGT. This CDR3 has 13 residues. V lost 6 bases and J 4 bases, leaving 12 bases between the germline ends.

This clonotype was seen ten or more times. The chain employs TRBV12-3 or TRBV12-4 and TRBJ1-3; tentative D call: TRBD1 (5 bases). CDR3 length equals 14 residues. V lost 5 bases and J lost 3, with 11 bases in between. The CDR3 spells CASSQTVFGNTIYF. The CDR3 DNA sequence: TGTGCCAGCAGTCAGACAGTTTTTGGAAACACCATATATTTT.

This clonotype was recorded a few times. J is TRBJ2-1 and V is TRBV7-9; the D is unclear. Trimming removed 0 bases from V and 8 bases from J, with 14 bases in between. CDR1 and CDR2 from the germline V gene are SEHNR and FQNEAQ (reference sequence). This CDR3 has 15 amino acids. The CDR3 here is CASSLAGYVEDEQFF. In nucleotides, the CDR3 is TGTGCCAGCAGCTTAGCGGGCTACGTTGAGGATGAGCAGTTCTTC.

This clonotype was counted ten times or more. The J gene is TRBJ2-3, the V gene TRBV4-1; D not certain. Trimming left V 0 bases short and J 5 bases short, with 3 bases between. Germline CDR1 is MGHRA and CDR2 is YSYEKL. CDR3 length: 12 residues. The CDR3 protein is CASSQEEDTQYF. CDR3 DNA: TGCGCCAGCAGCCAAGAGGAAGATACGCAGTATTTT.

This clonotype was seen a few times. The J gene is TRBJ2-2, the V gene TRBV19; 10 nucleotides line up with TRBD1. CDR3 length: 16 residues. Germline V gene sequence: CDR1 LNHDA, CDR2 SQIVND (reference sequence). V shed 5 bases and J 5 bases; nucleotides not matched to a gene: 8. The CDR3 coding sequence is TGTGCCAGTAGTCACTGGGACAGGGGAGGTACCGGGGAGCTGTTTTTT. This sequence encodes CASSHWDRGGTGELFF.

This clonotype came up a few times. The CDR3: CASSQDGTSGLETQYF. Here the CDR3 DNA reads TGCGCCAGCAGCCAAGACGGGACTAGCGGCTTAGAGACCCAGTACTTC. This chain joins TRBV4-3 and TRBJ2-5, with 11 positions matching TRBD2. The J segment lost 4 bases and the V segment lost 0 bases, leaving 4 bases of the junction unmatched. This CDR3 has 16 amino acids. CDR1 and CDR2 (germline): LGHNA, YSLEER.

The V call is TRBV7-6, the J call TRBJ2-7; TRBD1 might be the D (6 bases). Between the trimmed V and J ends, which lost 2 bases and 4 bases, there was a span of 18 bases. CDR3 length: 16 residues. Looked up from germline, CDR1 is SGHVS and CDR2 is FNYEAQ. The CDR3, as DNA: TGTGCCAGCAGCTTACTTAGTGGGGGCGGCTTTTACGAGCAGTACTTC. It yields the protein CASSLLSGGGFYEQYF.

The chain carries TRBV6-6 and TRBJ2-3; D remains unclear. The DNA end is a closer match to TRBJ1-5, so the J assignment may be wrong. The length of the CDR3 is 12 residues. The germline V gene has CDR1 MNHNY and CDR2 SVGAGI (reference sequence). The CDR3 DNA reads TGTGCCACGACCACAGATTCAGATACGCAGCATTTT. The encoded protein is CATTTDSDTQHF.

This clonotype occurred a few times. The chain links TRBV11-3 to TRBJ2-7; 12 nucleotides match TRBD2. Trimming at V came to 5 bases and at J to 7 bases, leaving 3 bases not matched to a gene. Germline V lookup: CDR1 SGHNT, CDR2 YENEEA. The CDR3 has 13 amino acids. CDR3 sequence: CASSPGTSGEQYF. In DNA, the CDR3 is TGTGCCAGCAGCCCAGGGACTAGCGGGGAGCAGTACTTC. Full variable domain (missing parts from reference TRBV11-3 and TRBJ2-7): EAGVVQSPRYKIIEKKQPVAFWCNPISGHNTLYWYLQNLGQGPELLIRYENEEAVDDSQLPKDRFSAERLKGVDSTLKIQPAELGDSAVYLCASSPGTSGEQYFGPGTRLTVT.

This rearrangement joins TRBV5-5 to TRBJ2-7; no definite D call. Trimming removed 6 bases at V and 3 bases at J, with 16 bases between. There are 14 residues in the CDR3. Germline V gives CDR1 SGHKS, CDR2 YYEKEE (reference sequence). The CDR3: CASTLVPDNYEQYF. The CDR3 DNA sequence: TGTGCCAGCACTTTGGTGCCAGACAACTACGAGCAGTACTTC.

There are many counts of this clonotype. The chain recombines TRBV24-1 with TRBJ2-3; D call uncertain. Deletions cut 4 bases from V and 2 bases from J, with 6 bases between. The germline V gene encodes CDR1 KGHDR and CDR2 SFDVKD. This CDR3 has 13 residues. Written as DNA, the CDR3 is TGTGCCACCAGTGAAGCGATCACAGATACGCAGTATTTT. Protein product: CATSEAITDTQYF.

This clonotype was counted between two and nine times. This sequence joins TRBV7-9 and TRBJ2-5, with D possibly matching TRBD1 (6 bases). This CDR3 comprises 18 residues. The V and J ends lost 4 bases and 0 bases respectively, with 21 bases between them. Germline-derived CDR1 and CDR2 are SEHNR and FQNEAQ (reference sequence). The CDR3 bases are TGTGCCAGCAGCTCGACCCAGTTTAGGCAGGGGTACCAAGAGACCCAGTACTTC. It encodes CASSSTQFRQGYQETQYF. Using reference TRBV7-9 and TRBJ2-5 for the parts outside the CDR3, the full variable domain is DTGVSQNPRHKITKRGQNVTFRCDPISEHNRLYWYRQTLGQGPEFLTYFQNEAQLEKSRLLSDRFSAERPKGSFSTLEIQRTEQGDSAMYLCASSSTQFRQGYQETQYFGPGTRLLVL.

In the case of this clonotype: With a much larger clone just one base away, this may be a read error. CDR3 sequence reads: CASGLGQAGRKLFF. The DNA for the CDR3 is TGTGCCAGCGGCCTGGGACAGGCGGGAAGAAAACTGTTTTTT. The V call is TRBV13, the J call TRBJ1-4, with 8 bases identical to TRBD1. The CDR3 contains 14 residues. V was clipped by 8 bases and J by 10 bases; unmatched bases: 12. In germline, CDR1 is PRHDT, CDR2 FYEKMQ (reference sequence).